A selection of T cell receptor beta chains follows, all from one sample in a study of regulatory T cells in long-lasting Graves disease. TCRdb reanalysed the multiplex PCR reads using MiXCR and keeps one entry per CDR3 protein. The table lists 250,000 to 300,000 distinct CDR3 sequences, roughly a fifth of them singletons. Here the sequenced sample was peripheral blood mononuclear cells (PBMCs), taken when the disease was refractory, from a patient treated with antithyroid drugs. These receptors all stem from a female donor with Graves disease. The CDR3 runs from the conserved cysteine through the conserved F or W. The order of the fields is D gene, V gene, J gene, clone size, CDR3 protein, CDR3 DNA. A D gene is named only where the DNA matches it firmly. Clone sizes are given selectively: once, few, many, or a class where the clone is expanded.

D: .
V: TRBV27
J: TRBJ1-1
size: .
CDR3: CASRLQTDANEAFF
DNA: TGTGCCAGCAGACTCCAGACAGATGCTAATGAAGCTTTCTTT

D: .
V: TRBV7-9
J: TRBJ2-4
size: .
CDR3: CASSFGRNIQYF
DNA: TGTGCCAGCAGCTTCGGGCGAAACATTCAGTACTTC

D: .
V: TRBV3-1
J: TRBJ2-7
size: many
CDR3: CASSHREHEQYF
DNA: TGTGCCAGCAGCCACAGGGAACACGAGCAGTACTTC

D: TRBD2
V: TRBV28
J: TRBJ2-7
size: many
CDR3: CASSPAGTRSDEQYF
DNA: TGTGCCAGCAGTCCGGCCGGGACTAGATCCGACGAGCAGTACTTC

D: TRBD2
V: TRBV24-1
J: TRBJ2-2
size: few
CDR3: CATSDPSGTSAHTGELFF
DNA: TGTGCCACCAGTGATCCCTCCGGGACTAGCGCCCACACCGGGGAGCTGTTTTTT

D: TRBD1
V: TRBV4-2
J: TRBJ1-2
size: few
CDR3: CASSQDPWTGGHGYTF
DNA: TGTGCCAGCAGCCAAGATCCATGGACAGGGGGCCATGGCTACACCTTC

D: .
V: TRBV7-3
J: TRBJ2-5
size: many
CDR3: CASSLGYLGHEETQYF
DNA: TGTGCCAGCAGCTTAGGTTATTTGGGGCACGAAGAGACCCAGTACTTC

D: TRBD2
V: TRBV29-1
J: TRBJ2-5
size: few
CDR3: CSVQRDYQETQYF
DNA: TGCAGCGTTCAGAGGGACTATCAAGAGACCCAGTACTTC

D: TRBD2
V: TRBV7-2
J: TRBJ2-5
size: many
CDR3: CASRPTSGSETQYF
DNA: TGTGCCAGCAGGCCGACTAGCGGGAGTGAGACCCAGTACTTC

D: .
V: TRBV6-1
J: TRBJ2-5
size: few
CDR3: CASSPGGIGETQYF
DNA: TGTGCCAGCAGTCCGGGGGGCATCGGAGAGACCCAGTACTTC

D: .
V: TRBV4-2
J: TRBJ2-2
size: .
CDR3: CASSQEREMVTGELFF
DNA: TGTGCCAGCAGCCAAGAGAGGGAGATGGTTACCGGGGAGCTGTTTTTT

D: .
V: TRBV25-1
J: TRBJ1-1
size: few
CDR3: CASSEYRDLSEAFF
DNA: TGTGCCAGCAGTGAATATCGGGACCTCTCTGAAGCTTTCTTT

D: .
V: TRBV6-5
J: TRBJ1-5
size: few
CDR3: CASSYSPGPDQPQHF
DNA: TGTGCCAGCAGTTACTCGCCCGGTCCCGATCAGCCCCAGCATTTT

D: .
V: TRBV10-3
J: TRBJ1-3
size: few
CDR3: CAIRRLGSENTIYF
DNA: TGTGCCATCAGACGACTGGGGTCAGAAAACACCATATATTTT

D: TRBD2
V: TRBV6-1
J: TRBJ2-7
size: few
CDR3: CASIPLAGGPKQYF
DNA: TGTGCCAGCATTCCACTAGCGGGAGGGCCTAAGCAGTACTTC

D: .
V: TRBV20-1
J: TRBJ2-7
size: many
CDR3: CSARVRGLAYEQYF
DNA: TGCAGTGCTAGAGTCCGCGGGTTAGCCTACGAGCAGTACTTC

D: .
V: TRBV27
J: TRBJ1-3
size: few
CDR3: CASSSSGGNTIYF
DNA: TGTGCCAGCAGTAGTTCGGGAGGAAACACCATATATTTT

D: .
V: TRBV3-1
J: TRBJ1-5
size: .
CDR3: CASSQGRDQPQRF
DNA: TGTGCCAGCAGCCAAGGCAGGGATCAGCCCCAGCGTTTT

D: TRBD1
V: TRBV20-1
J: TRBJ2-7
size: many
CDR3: CSARRQGASSDEQYF
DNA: TGCAGTGCTAGAAGACAGGGGGCGAGCAGCGACGAGCAGTACTTC

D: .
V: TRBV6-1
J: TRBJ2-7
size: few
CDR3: CASSRDQGSLTYEQYF
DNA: TGTGCCAGCAGCCGAGACCAGGGTTCACTGACCTACGAGCAGTACTTC

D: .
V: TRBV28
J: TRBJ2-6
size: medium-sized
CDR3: CASSLLSEDSGANVLTF
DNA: TGTGCCAGCAGTTTGTTATCCGAAGACTCTGGGGCCAACGTCCTGACTTTC

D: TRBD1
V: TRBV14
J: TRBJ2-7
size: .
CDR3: CASSLSRGFEQYF
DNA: TGTGCCAGCAGCCTTTCCAGGGGGTTCGAGCAGTACTTC

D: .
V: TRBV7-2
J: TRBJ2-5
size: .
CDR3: CASSLGWRTQETQYF
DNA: TGTGCCAGCAGCTTAGGTTGGCGGACCCAAGAGACCCAGTACTTC

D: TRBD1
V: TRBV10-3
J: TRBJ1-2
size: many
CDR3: CAIRQGAASDGYTF
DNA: TGTGCCATCAGGCAGGGGGCAGCATCAGATGGCTACACCTTC

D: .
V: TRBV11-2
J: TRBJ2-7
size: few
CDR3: CAGSSNRGSRLTYEQYF
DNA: TGTGCCGGCAGCTCCAACCGTGGGTCCCGCCTGACCTACGAGCAGTACTTC

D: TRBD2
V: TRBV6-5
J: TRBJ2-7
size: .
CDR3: CASSFLAGLGEQYF
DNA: TGTGCCAGCAGTTTCCTAGCGGGTCTGGGCGAGCAGTACTTC

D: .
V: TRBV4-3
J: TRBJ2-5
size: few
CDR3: CASSRTGSGPFETQYF
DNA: TGCGCCAGCAGTCGAACCGGTAGCGGCCCTTTTGAGACCCAGTACTTC

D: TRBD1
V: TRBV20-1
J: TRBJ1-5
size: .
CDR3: CSSLGTGDNQPQHF
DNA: TGCAGTTCCTTGGGGACAGGAGACAATCAGCCCCAGCATTTT

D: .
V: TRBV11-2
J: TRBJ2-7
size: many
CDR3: CASSLAMGDPSYEQYF
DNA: TGTGCCAGCAGCTTAGCTATGGGGGATCCGTCCTACGAGCAGTACTTC

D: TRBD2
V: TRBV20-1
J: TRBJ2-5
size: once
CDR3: CSPRSGLAGGPSQGTQYF
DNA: TGCAGTCCAAGGTCGGGACTAGCGGGAGGGCCCTCCCAAGGGACCCAGTACTTC

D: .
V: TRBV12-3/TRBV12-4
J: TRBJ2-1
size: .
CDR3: CASSLGGTYNEQFF
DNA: TGTGCCAGCAGTTTAGGGGGAACGTACAATGAGCAGTTCTTC

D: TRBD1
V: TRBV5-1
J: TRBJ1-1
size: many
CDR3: CASSYDRETEAFF
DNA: TGCGCCAGCAGCTACGACAGGGAGACTGAAGCTTTCTTT

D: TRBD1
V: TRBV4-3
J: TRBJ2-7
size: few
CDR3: CASSQGTGTGGYEQYF
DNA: TGCGCCAGCAGCCAAGGAACTGGGACAGGGGGCTACGAGCAGTACTTC

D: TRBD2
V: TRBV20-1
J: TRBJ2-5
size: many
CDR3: CSAEREVQETQYF
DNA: TGCAGTGCAGAGCGGGAGGTACAAGAGACCCAGTACTTC

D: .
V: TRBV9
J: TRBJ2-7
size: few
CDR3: CASSPQRYIDEQYF
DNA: TGTGCCAGCAGTCCCCAGCGGTATATCGACGAGCAGTACTTC

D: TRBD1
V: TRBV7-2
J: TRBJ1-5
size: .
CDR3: CASSPSPKTGGLFQPQHF
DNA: TGTGCCAGCAGCCCGAGCCCGAAGACAGGGGGTCTCTTTCAGCCCCAGCATTTT

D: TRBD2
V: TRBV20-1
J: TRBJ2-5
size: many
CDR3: CSARTSGTETQYF
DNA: TGCAGTGCCCGGACTAGCGGAACAGAGACCCAGTACTTC

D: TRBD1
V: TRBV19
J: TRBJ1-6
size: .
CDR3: CATTDREDSPLHF
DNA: TGTGCCACCACGGACAGGGAGGATTCACCCCTCCACTTT

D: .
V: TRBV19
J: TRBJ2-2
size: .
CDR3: CASSDSPGTGELFF
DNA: TGTGCCAGTAGTGACAGTCCCGGCACCGGGGAGCTGTTTTTT

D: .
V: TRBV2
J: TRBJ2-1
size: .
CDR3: CAGRARSNEQFF
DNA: TGTGCCGGCAGGGCAAGGTCAAATGAGCAGTTCTTC

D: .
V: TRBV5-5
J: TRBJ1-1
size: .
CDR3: CAGSLVPSNTEAFF
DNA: TGTGCCGGCAGCTTGGTTCCGTCCAACACTGAAGCTTTCTTT

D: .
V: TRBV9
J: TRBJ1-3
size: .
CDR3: CASSVGRSGNTIYF
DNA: TGTGCCAGCAGCGTAGGTCGCTCTGGAAACACCATATATTTT

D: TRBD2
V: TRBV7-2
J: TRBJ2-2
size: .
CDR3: CASSLAAASGMYTGELFF
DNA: TGTGCCAGCAGCTTAGCAGCGGCTAGCGGGATGTATACCGGGGAGCTGTTTTTT

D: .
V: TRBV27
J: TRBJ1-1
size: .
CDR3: CASSPYPLTRPTKAFF
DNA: TGTGCCAGCAGTCCATACCCCCTGACAAGGCCCACTAAAGCTTTCTTT

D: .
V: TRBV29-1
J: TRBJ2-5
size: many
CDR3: CSADRQETQYF
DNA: TGCAGCGCTGACAGACAAGAGACCCAGTACTTC

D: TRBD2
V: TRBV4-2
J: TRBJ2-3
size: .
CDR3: CASSQSTSGRDTQYF
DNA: TGTGCCAGCAGCCAATCTACTAGCGGGAGGGATACGCAGTATTTT

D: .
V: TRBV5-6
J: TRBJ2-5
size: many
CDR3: CASGLGVVYQETQYF
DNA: TGTGCCAGCGGACTTGGGGTAGTGTACCAAGAGACCCAGTACTTC

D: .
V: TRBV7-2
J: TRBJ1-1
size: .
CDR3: CASTTDVSKAFF
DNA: TGTGCCAGCACCACAGATGTGTCTAAAGCTTTCTTT

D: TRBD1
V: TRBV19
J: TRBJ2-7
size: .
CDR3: CASSPGTGLPPGEQYF
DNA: TGTGCCAGTAGTCCAGGGACAGGCCTCCCCCCGGGAGAGCAGTACTTC

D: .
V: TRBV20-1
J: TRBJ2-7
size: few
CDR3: CSARVPPFYEQYF
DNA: TGCAGTGCTAGAGTACCCCCCTTCTACGAGCAGTACTTC

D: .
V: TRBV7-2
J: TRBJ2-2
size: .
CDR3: CASSLATDTGELFF
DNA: TGTGCCAGCAGCTTAGCTACTGACACCGGGGAGCTGTTTTTT

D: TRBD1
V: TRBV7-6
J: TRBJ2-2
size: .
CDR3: CASSFGQVPSTGELFF
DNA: TGTGCCAGCAGTTTCGGACAGGTACCCTCCACCGGGGAGCTGTTTTTT

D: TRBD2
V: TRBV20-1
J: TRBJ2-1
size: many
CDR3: CSASAGLAYHEQFF
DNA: TGCAGTGCTTCTGCGGGACTAGCGTACCATGAGCAGTTCTTC

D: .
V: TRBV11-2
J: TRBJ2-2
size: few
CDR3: CASSFRVITGELFF
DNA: TGTGCCAGCAGCTTCAGGGTAATCACCGGGGAGCTGTTTTTT